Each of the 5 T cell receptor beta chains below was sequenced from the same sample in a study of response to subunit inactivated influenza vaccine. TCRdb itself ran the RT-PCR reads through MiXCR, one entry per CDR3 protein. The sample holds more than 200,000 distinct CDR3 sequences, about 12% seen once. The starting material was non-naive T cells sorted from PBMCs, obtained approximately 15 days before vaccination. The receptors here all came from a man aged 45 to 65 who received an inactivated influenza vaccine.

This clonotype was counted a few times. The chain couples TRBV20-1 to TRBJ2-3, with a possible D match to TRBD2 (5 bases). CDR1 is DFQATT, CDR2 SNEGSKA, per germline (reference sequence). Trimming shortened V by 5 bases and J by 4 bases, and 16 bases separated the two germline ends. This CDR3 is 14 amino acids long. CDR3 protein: CSAETGNRADTQYF. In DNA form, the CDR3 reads TGCAGTGCTGAAACGGGAAACCGTGCAGATACGCAGTATTTT.

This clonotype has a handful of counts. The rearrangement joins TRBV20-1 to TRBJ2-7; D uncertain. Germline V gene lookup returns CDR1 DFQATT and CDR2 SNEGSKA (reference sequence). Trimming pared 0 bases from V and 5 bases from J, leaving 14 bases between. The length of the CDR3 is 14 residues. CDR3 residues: CSAREPTAGHEQYF. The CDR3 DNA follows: TGCAGTGCTAGAGAACCTACTGCCGGGCACGAGCAGTACTTC.

CDR3 loop: CASRGGGGLDQFF. The CDR3 region has the DNA TGTGCCAGCCGCGGGGGGGGAGGACTAGACCAGTTCTTC. This chain uses TRBV6-2 or TRBV6-3 with TRBJ2-1, with TRBD2 matching over 9 bases. The CDR3 is 13 amino acids. J lost 13 bases, V lost 8 bases, and 12 bases had no gene match. CDR1 MNHEY and CDR2 SVGEGT come from the germline V gene.

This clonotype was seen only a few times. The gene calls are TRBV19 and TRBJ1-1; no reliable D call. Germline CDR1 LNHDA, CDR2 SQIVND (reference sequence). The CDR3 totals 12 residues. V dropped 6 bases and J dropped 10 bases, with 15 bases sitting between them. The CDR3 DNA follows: TGTGCCAGTAGCGGACCGCGGTTGGGAGCTTTCTTT. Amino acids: CASSGPRLGAFF.

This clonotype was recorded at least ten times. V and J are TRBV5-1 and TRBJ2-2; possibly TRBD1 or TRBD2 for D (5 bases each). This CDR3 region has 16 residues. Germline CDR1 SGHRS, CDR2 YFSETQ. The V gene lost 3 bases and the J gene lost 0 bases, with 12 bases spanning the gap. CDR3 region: CASSWGTVANTGELFF. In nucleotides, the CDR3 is TGCGCCAGCAGCTGGGGGACCGTCGCGAACACCGGGGAGCTGTTTTTT.